The 29 T cell receptor beta chains below were found in one sample sequenced in a study of blood T cell repertoires in COVID-19. Profiled with immunoSEQ multiplex PCR; TCRdb holds only in-frame clones, not every one. The sample holds just over 150,000 clones, approximately 80% seen once. What was sequenced was peripheral blood. The source is a man between 60 and 75 years old with acute or convalescent COVID-19.

The chain employs TRBV5-1 and TRBJ2-3; a weak D match, TRBD2 (6 bases). CDR3 length: 15 amino acids. Trimming removed 4 bases at V and 4 bases at J, with 16 bases between. Germline CDR1 is SGHRS and CDR2 is YFSETQ. CDR3 region: CASSPEGYLADTQYF. For the CDR3, the DNA is TGCGCCAGCAGCCCGGAGGGGTACTTGGCAGATACGCAGTATTTT.

This chain links TRBV7-2 with TRBJ1-2; D call uncertain. CDR1 SGHTA and CDR2 FQGNSA come from the germline V gene. Trimming left V 2 bases short and J 6 bases short, with 16 bases between. This CDR3 spans 15 amino acids. CDR3 region: CASSLLGLNPNGYTF. CDR3 nucleotide sequence: TGTGCCAGCAGCTTACTAGGCCTGAACCCCAATGGCTACACCTTC.

V is TRBV7-2 and J is TRBJ2-4; 8 bases align to TRBD2. From germline, CDR1 is SGHTA and CDR2 FQGNSA. V lost 4 bases and J lost 3; bases outside the gene matches: 5. The CDR3 has 15 amino acids. The CDR3 bases are TGTGCCAGCAGCTGGGAAGCGGGAGTCAAAAACATTCAGTACTTC. It encodes CASSWEAGVKNIQYF.

The chain links TRBV28 to TRBJ2-1; 8 nucleotides match TRBD2. The CDR3 length is 13 residues. From germline, CDR1 is MDHEN and CDR2 SYDVKM. The V segment lost 6 bases and the J segment 9 bases; nucleotides outside the gene matches: 7. CDR3 coding DNA: TGTGCCAGCAGCAGCGGGAGCCGGGGTGAGCAGTTCTTC. Translation gives CASSSGSRGEQFF. The full variable domain, in which reference TRBV28 and TRBJ2-1 provide the parts outside the CDR3, is DVKVTQSSRYLVKRTGEKVFLECVQDMDHENMFWYRQDPGLGLRLIYFSYDVKMKEKGDIPEGYSVSREKKERFSLILESASTNQTSMYLCASSSGSRGEQFFGPGTRLTVL.

V is TRBV5-4 and J is TRBJ2-7; D might be TRBD2 (5 bases). Trimming took off 1 base at V and 2 bases at J, with 7 bases between the two ends. This CDR3 is 13 amino acids long. Germline CDR1 reads SGHNT; CDR2 reads YYREEE (reference sequence). CDR3 sequence: CASSLSGTYEQYF. The DNA of the CDR3 is TGTGCCAGCAGCTTGAGCGGCACCTACGAGCAGTACTTC. The full variable domain, in which reference TRBV5-4 and TRBJ2-7 provide the parts outside the CDR3, is ETGVTQSPTHLIKTRGQQVTLRCSSQSGHNTVSWYQQALGQGPQFIFQYYREEENGRGNFPPRFSGLQFPNYSSELNVNALELDDSALYLCASSLSGTYEQYFGPGTRLTVT.

This rearrangement joins TRBV15 to TRBJ1-1; D perhaps matches TRBD1 (5 bases). Trimming shortened V by 3 bases and J by 1 base, and 15 bases separated the two germline ends. This CDR3 has 16 residues. Germline lookup yields CDR1 LNHNV and CDR2 YYDKDF (reference sequence). CDR3 sequence reads: CATSRAGRSSNTEAFF. As DNA, the CDR3 is TGTGCCACCAGCAGGGCGGGACGCTCATCGAACACTGAAGCTTTCTTT.

The chain joins TRBV7-2 to TRBJ1-4; tentatively, D is TRBD1 (6 bases). Trimming stripped 4 bases from V and 3 bases from J, with 12 bases between. The germline V gene encodes CDR1 SGHTA and CDR2 FQGNSA. This CDR3 has 15 residues. CDR3 protein: CASSSTGVPNEKLFF. As DNA, the CDR3 is TGTGCCAGCAGCTCGACAGGCGTGCCTAATGAAAAACTGTTTTTT.

The V gene is TRBV6-5, the J gene TRBJ1-2; 10 bases are shared with TRBD1. Per the germline V gene, CDR1 is MNHEY and CDR2 is SVGAGI. The junction had 3 bases not matched to a gene; V was cut back by 7 bases and J by 7 bases. The CDR3 covers 12 residues. The CDR3 coding sequence is TGTGCCAGCACTTGGACAGGGGGTGGCTACACCTTC. Residues: CASTWTGGGYTF.

The V call is TRBV10-3, the J call TRBJ2-5; the match to TRBD1 covers 8 bases. J lost 4 bases, V lost 6 bases, and 4 bases had no gene match. The CDR3 loop spans 13 amino acids. Germline-derived CDR1 and CDR2 are ENHRY and SYGVKD. The CDR3 spells CAIRGQAGETQYF. CDR3 DNA sequence: TGTGCCATCAGGGGACAGGCAGGAGAGACCCAGTACTTC.

The rearrangement joins TRBV4-1 to TRBJ1-5, with D possibly matching TRBD1 (5 bases). This CDR3 comprises 13 residues. In germline, CDR1 is MGHRA, CDR2 YSYEKL. Deletions cut 0 bases from V and 7 bases from J, with 7 bases between. CDR3 in amino acids: CASSQDWGQPQHF. The CDR3 DNA sequence: TGCGCCAGCAGCCAAGATTGGGGCCAGCCCCAGCATTTT.

The CDR3 DNA reads as TGTGCCAGCAGTAGCGGGAGGGCCTCCTACAATGAGCAGTTCTTC. Its protein is CASSSGRASYNEQFF. This chain joins TRBV6-6 and TRBJ2-1; 10 bases line up with TRBD2. CDR1 and CDR2 (germline): MNHNY, SVGAGI (reference sequence). The trim removed 5 bases at V and 0 bases at J, leaving 1 base unmatched. This CDR3 region has 15 residues.

The rearrangement joins TRBV10-3 to TRBJ1-2, with 12 bases matching TRBD1. The CDR3 loop spans 18 amino acids. CDR1 is ENHRY, CDR2 SYGVKD, per germline. Trimming removed 2 bases from V and 5 bases from J; junction bases left unmatched: 12. CDR3: CAISEPGTGGNSRYGYTF. CDR3 bases: TGTGCCATCAGTGAGCCTGGGACAGGGGGCAATTCTAGGTATGGCTACACCTTC.

The genes are TRBV3-1 (or the pseudogene TRBV3-2) and TRBJ2-3; D is uncertain. There are 16 residues in the CDR3. V was pared by 0 bases and J by 4 bases, with 14 bases between. Germline CDR1 reads LGHDT; CDR2 reads YNNKEL (reference sequence). This CDR3 reads CASSQDPRPSADTQYF. Written as DNA, the CDR3 is TGTGCCAGCAGCCAAGATCCTCGGCCTAGTGCAGATACGCAGTATTTT.

The chain combines TRBV19 with TRBJ1-6, with 8 bases aligning to TRBD1. This CDR3 spans 14 amino acids. The ends lost 7 bases at V and 5 bases at J; junction bases unmatched: 4. Per germline, CDR1 LNHDA and CDR2 SQIVND (reference sequence). The CDR3 region is CASKEQGDNSPLHF. DNA of the CDR3: TGTGCCAGTAAGGAACAGGGGGATAATTCACCCCTCCACTTT.

This sequence joins TRBV5-8 and TRBJ2-6; 10 bases fit TRBD1. CDR3 size: 17 residues. Germline CDR1 is SGHTS and CDR2 is YDEGEE. Trimming removed 3 bases from V and 2 bases from J; junction bases left unmatched: 5. The DNA of the CDR3 is TGTGCCAGCAGCTCGACAGGGGGCGCGACTGGGGCCAACGTCCTGACTTTC. It specifies CASSSTGGATGANVLTF.

The V and J genes are TRBV7-2 and TRBJ1-2; 7 nucleotides match TRBD1. V gave up 8 bases and J gave up 8 bases; unmatched junction bases: 8. There are 12 residues in the CDR3. The germline V gene has CDR1 SGHTA and CDR2 FQGNSA. The DNA for the CDR3 is TGTGCCAGCCGACAGGGTGATCGAGGCTACACCTTC. Encoded protein: CASRQGDRGYTF.

The chain recombines TRBV27 with TRBJ1-3; D unclear. The CDR3 totals 15 residues. Germline CDR1 reads MNHEY; CDR2 reads SMNVEV (reference sequence). Trimming took 0 bases from V and 2 from J, leaving 8 bases between them. The CDR3 region is CASSLSTVPGNTIYF. DNA for the CDR3: TGTGCCAGCAGTTTATCCACAGTGCCTGGAAACACCATATATTTT.

The V and J genes are TRBV5-5 and TRBJ1-2; maybe TRBD1 (6 bases). Germline V gene data show CDR1 as SGHKS and CDR2 as YYEKEE (reference sequence). The V gene lost 4 bases and the J gene lost 0 bases, with 13 bases spanning the gap. The CDR3 covers 15 residues. The CDR3 region is CASSNQGRSNYGYTF. The CDR3 DNA is TGTGCCAGCAGCAATCAGGGGCGATCTAACTATGGCTACACCTTC.

The chain is built from TRBV28 and TRBJ1-2; no definite D call. V dropped 1 base and J dropped 4 bases, with 7 bases sitting between them. Germline V gene sequence: CDR1 MDHEN, CDR2 SYDVKM. This CDR3 is built from 13 residues. For the CDR3, the DNA is TGTGCCAGCAGTTTATCCGCTATCTATGGCTACACCTTC. Translation: CASSLSAIYGYTF.

The chain combines TRBV3-1 (or the pseudogene TRBV3-2) with TRBJ2-3; D might be TRBD1 (5 bases). The V and J ends lost 1 base and 5 bases respectively, with 13 bases between them. The CDR3 sequence is 15 residues long. Germline values: CDR1 LGHDT, CDR2 YNNKEL (reference sequence). CDR3 DNA: TGTGCCAGCAGCCAAGTTCGGAGAGGACAAGATACGCAGTATTTT. This codes for CASSQVRRGQDTQYF.

The V call is TRBV12-3 or TRBV12-4, the J call TRBJ1-2; weak D call: TRBD1 (5 bases). Trimming removed 5 bases at V and 8 bases at J, with 9 bases between. This CDR3 region has 11 residues. This CDR3 is CASSGTGGYTF. The CDR3 coding sequence is TGTGCCAGCAGTGGAACAGGAGGCTACACCTTC.

There are a few counts of this clone. The chain couples TRBV5-8 to TRBJ2-2, with a possible D match to TRBD2 (6 bases). CDR1 SGHTS and CDR2 YDEGEE come from the germline V gene. V was pared by 0 bases and J by 1 base, with 10 bases between. The CDR3 length is 16 residues. The CDR3 loop reads CASSLGLAWNTGELFF. In DNA, the CDR3 is TGTGCCAGCAGCTTGGGGCTAGCGTGGAACACCGGGGAGCTGTTTTTT.

The V and J genes are TRBV15 and TRBJ1-2; D unclear. The ends were cut back, 0 bases at V and 4 bases at J, with 15 bases in the middle. The CDR3 spans 16 residues. Germline CDR1 and CDR2: LNHNV and YYDKDF (reference sequence). The CDR3 DNA reads TGTGCCACCAGCAGAGATAGGAACAGTCCGATCTATGGCTACACCTTC. It codes for CATSRDRNSPIYGYTF.

The table lists this clone with a count of one. The chain carries TRBV9 and TRBJ1-2; a possible D gene is TRBD1 (6 bases). Trimming removed 4 bases at V and 3 bases at J, with 13 bases between. Per germline, CDR1 SGDLS and CDR2 YYNGEE. The CDR3 runs 14 residues. The CDR3 coding sequence is TGTGCCAGCAGCTCTTCAGGGGCGCACTATGGCTACACCTTC. Translating gives CASSSSGAHYGYTF.

This sequence joins TRBV7-2 and TRBJ2-7; 8 nucleotides line up with TRBD1. The CDR3 is made up of 14 amino acids. CDR1 is SGHTA and CDR2 is FQGNSA in the germline V gene. With V trimmed by 4 bases and J by 3 bases, 5 bases remained unmatched. CDR3 sequence: CASSSGTGHYEQYF. CDR3 sequence (DNA): TGTGCCAGCAGCTCTGGGACAGGACACTACGAGCAGTACTTC.

This chain joins TRBV18 and TRBJ1-2; TRBD1 is a possible D gene (6 bases). The V end lost 6 bases, the J end lost 2 bases, and 10 bases lay between the germline ends. Germline assignment: CDR1 KGHSH and CDR2 LQKENI. This CDR3 contains 13 residues. CDR3 in amino acids: CASSPGTNYGYTF. In nucleotides, the CDR3 is TGTGCCAGCTCTCCCGGGACAAACTATGGCTACACCTTC.

The chain joins TRBV2 to TRBJ2-7; 12 positions agree with TRBD2. The CDR3 runs 16 residues. With 3 bases clipped from V and 0 bases from J, the junction kept 3 bases outside the gene matches. Germline lookup yields CDR1 SNHLY and CDR2 FYNNEI. CDR3 in amino acids: CASSEGLAGSSYEQYF. In nucleotides, the CDR3 is TGTGCCAGCAGTGAGGGACTAGCGGGCTCCTCCTACGAGCAGTACTTC.

The chain recombines TRBV12-5 with TRBJ2-7; a possible D gene is TRBD2 (5 bases). Germline V gene data show CDR1 as LGHNT and CDR2 as FRNRAP. V shed 0 bases and J shed 6 bases, with 6 bases lying between them. CDR3 length equals 12 residues. CDR3 region: CASGLVSGEQYF. The CDR3 DNA follows: TGTGCTAGTGGTTTGGTAAGCGGCGAGCAGTACTTC.

J is TRBJ2-6 and V is TRBV7-9; the D is unclear. Germline V gene sequence: CDR1 SEHNR, CDR2 FQNEAQ (reference sequence). The CDR3 extends over 14 amino acids. Deletions cut 8 bases from V and 0 bases from J, with 8 bases between. CDR3 loop: CASGASSGANVLTF. The CDR3 nucleotides read TGTGCCAGCGGAGCCAGCTCTGGGGCCAACGTCCTGACTTTC.